The 25 T cell receptor beta chains presented below share a single source sample, sequenced in a study of regulatory T cells in long-lasting Graves disease. Building of the TCR beta libraries involved iRepertoire HTBI primers and Arm-PCR of CDR3 regions. From the multiplex PCR reads, TCRdb called clonotypes with MiXCR, one entry per CDR3 protein. The table records over 300,000 distinct CDR3 sequences, roughly 15% of them present only once. Time point denoted: newly diagnosed GD, antithyroid drugs for less than 3 months. The TCR library was made from RNA extracted from PBMCs. Material: peripheral blood mononuclear cells (PBMCs), obtained at new diagnosis, from a patient treated with antithyroid drugs. The receptors come from a female donor with Graves disease.

This clonotype was observed at least ten times. The rearrangement uses TRBV13 and TRBJ1-3; D is unclear. The ends were cut back, 5 bases at V and 3 bases at J, with 14 bases in the middle. Germline V CDR1 and CDR2: PRHDT, FYEKMQ (reference sequence). The CDR3 totals 15 residues. CDR3 region: CASSPPSIGGNTIYF. CDR3 DNA sequence: TGTGCCAGCAGCCCGCCGTCGATAGGTGGAAACACCATATATTTT.

This chain's CDR3 is CASSPPKGRDSYEQYF. The CDR3 nucleotides read TGTGCCAGCTCACCACCCAAGGGACGTGACTCCTACGAGCAGTACTTC. The chain employs TRBV18 and TRBJ2-7; D assignment may be TRBD1 or TRBD2 (5 bases each). Germline CDR1 reads KGHSH; CDR2 reads LQKENI. CDR3 size: 16 residues. Trimming removed 0 bases from V and 0 bases from J, with 12 bases in between.

In its sample, this clonotype was seen many times. This chain's CDR3 is CASSYSADDEAFF. In DNA, the CDR3 is TGTGCCAGCAGTTACTCGGCGGACGATGAAGCTTTCTTT. The rearrangement uses TRBV6-5 and TRBJ1-1; D call uncertain. The length of the CDR3 is 13 residues. Trimming shortened V by 0 bases and J by 7 bases, and 9 bases separated the two germline ends. In germline, CDR1 is MNHEY, CDR2 SVGAGI.

This clonotype was counted many times. The genes are TRBV9 and TRBJ1-4; no clear D gene. This CDR3 has 12 residues. The germline V and J ends were trimmed by 4 bases and 8 bases, with 9 bases remaining between them. The germline CDR1 and CDR2 sequences are SGDLS and YYNGEE. The CDR3 DNA follows: TGTGCCAGCAGCCCCGCTGGGGAAAAACTGTTTTTT. This encodes CASSPAGEKLFF.

This clonotype was recorded at least ten times. The V gene is TRBV12-3 or TRBV12-4, the J gene TRBJ1-1, with unresolved D. This CDR3 region has 12 residues. The V end was cut by 5 bases, the J end by 6 bases, with 10 bases between. CDR3 protein: CASSPGVAEAFF. CDR3 coding DNA: TGTGCCAGCAGTCCCGGGGTGGCTGAAGCTTTCTTT.

V usage is TRBV7-2 and J usage is TRBJ2-1; no definite D call. Trimming removed 0 bases from V and 0 bases from J, with 9 bases in between. This CDR3 has 16 amino acids. Germline assignment: CDR1 SGHTA and CDR2 FQGNSA. CDR3 coding DNA: TGTGCCAGCAGCTTAGCCCCTAGGATCTCCTACAATGAGCAGTTCTTC. Its translation is CASSLAPRISYNEQFF.

The V gene is TRBV18, the J gene TRBJ2-7; D uncertain. Trimming removed 3 bases at V and 0 bases at J, with 15 bases between. The germline V gene encodes CDR1 KGHSH and CDR2 LQKENI. This CDR3 region has 16 residues. This CDR3 reads CASSPTYDSSSYEQYF. In DNA, the CDR3 is TGTGCCAGCTCACCGACTTACGATTCGAGCTCCTACGAGCAGTACTTC.

The CDR3 DNA follows: TGTGCCAGTAGTATAGCCAGATTTAGCAATCAGCCCCAGCATTTT. Its translation: CASSIARFSNQPQHF. V is TRBV19 and J is TRBJ1-5; D gene uncertain. This CDR3 region has 15 residues. Germline V CDR1 and CDR2: LNHDA, SQIVND (reference sequence). V was cut by 1 base and J by 0 bases, with 7 bases left in between.

This clonotype was seen a handful of times. The conserved phenylalanine or tryptophan normally closing the CDR3 is absent here, so this likely arose from a read error. The chain has TRBV10-3 and TRBJ1-2; 7 bases agree with TRBD1. With V trimmed by 4 bases and J by 8 bases, 13 bases remained unmatched. This CDR3 is built from 15 residues. Germline values: CDR1 ENHRY, CDR2 SYGVKD. CDR3 in DNA: TGTGCCATCAGTGCACAGATGCAGGGGGTTGAAGGCTACACCCTC. This gives the protein CAISAQMQGVEGYTL.

At least ten counts were recorded for this clonotype. V usage is TRBV12-3 or TRBV12-4 and J usage is TRBJ2-7, with D perhaps assigned TRBD1 or TRBD2 (6 bases each). The V end lost 6 bases, the J end lost 6 bases, and 18 bases lay between the germline ends. This CDR3 spans 14 amino acids. DNA of the CDR3: TGTGCCAGCAGGTGGGGAGCCGGGGGCTCCGAGCAGTACTTC. Translated: CASRWGAGGSEQYF.

This clonotype was observed many times. V gene TRBV10-3 combines with J gene TRBJ1-2; D ambiguous. The CDR3 is 15 amino acids. Deletions cut 0 bases from V and 4 bases from J, with 12 bases between. Germline V gene lookup returns CDR1 ENHRY and CDR2 SYGVKD. The CDR3 nucleotides read TGTGCCATCAGTGAGTCGACAAACAGAGCCTATGGCTACACCTTC. It specifies CAISESTNRAYGYTF.

This clonotype was counted many times. J is TRBJ1-1 and V is TRBV6-2 or TRBV6-3, with no clear D. Germline CDR1 is MNHEY and CDR2 is SVGEGT. The CDR3 sequence is 14 residues long. V lost 0 bases and J 1 base, leaving 6 bases between the germline ends. The DNA for the CDR3 is TGTGCCAGCAGTTACTCATGGGGGAACACTGAAGCTTTCTTT. It encodes CASSYSWGNTEAFF.

In this sample, this clonotype turned up many times. V and J are TRBV27 and TRBJ2-1, with D perhaps TRBD1 (6 bases). Trimming stripped 6 bases from V and 6 bases from J, with 9 bases between. CDR3 length equals 12 residues. CDR1 and CDR2 (germline): MNHEY, SMNVEV (reference sequence). For the CDR3, the DNA is TGTGCCAGCAGCCCGACAGGCAATGAGCAGTTCTTC. It translates to CASSPTGNEQFF.

This clonotype showed up many times. The CDR3 DNA reads as TGTGCCAGCAGTTTTCGACGGACATCCTCCTCCTACAATGAGCAGTTCTTC. As protein: CASSFRRTSSSYNEQFF. The gene calls are TRBV12-3 or TRBV12-4 and TRBJ2-1; D is perhaps TRBD1 (5 bases). V lost 3 bases and J 0 bases, leaving 15 bases between the germline ends. CDR3 length: 17 amino acids.

This clonotype was seen ten or more times. V is TRBV11-2 and J is TRBJ2-5, with D possibly matching TRBD2 (5 bases). Germline CDR1 and CDR2: SGHAT and FQNNGV. The CDR3 runs 14 residues. Between the trimmed V and J ends, which lost 8 bases and 4 bases, there was a span of 17 bases. The CDR3: CASVPSVEGETQYF. CDR3 nucleotide sequence: TGTGCCAGCGTCCCGTCGGTCGAGGGAGAGACCCAGTACTTC.

The gene calls are TRBV2 and TRBJ1-4, with TRBD1 identical over 7 bases. CDR1 is SNHLY, CDR2 FYNNEI, per germline. V gave up 4 bases and J gave up 8 bases; unmatched junction bases: 4. CDR3 length: 13 residues. CDR3 coding DNA: TGTGCCAGCAGTGGCAGGGGGAGAGAAAAACTGTTTTTT. It translates to CASSGRGREKLFF.

This clonotype was counted ten times or more. The CDR3 protein is CASSLVLSGRAEEQFF. The CDR3 coding sequence is TGTGCCAGCAGCTTAGTTTTGAGCGGGAGGGCAGAAGAGCAGTTCTTC. The genes are TRBV11-2 and TRBJ2-1; 10 bases map to TRBD2. The CDR3 spans 16 residues. Germline assignment: CDR1 SGHAT and CDR2 FQNNGV. J lost 10 bases, V lost 1 base, and 10 bases had no gene match.

In this sample, this clonotype turned up many times. The chain employs TRBV7-3 and TRBJ2-1; 12 positions agree with TRBD1. This CDR3 is built from 16 residues. J lost 6 bases, V lost 1 base, and 4 bases had no gene match. The germline V gene has CDR1 SGHTA and CDR2 FQGTGA. CDR3: CASSLSRDRGLNEQFF. The CDR3 bases are TGTGCCAGCAGCTTAAGCCGGGACAGGGGGCTCAATGAGCAGTTCTTC.

V and J are TRBV20-1 and TRBJ2-5; 7 bases fit TRBD1. Germline lookup yields CDR1 DFQATT and CDR2 SNEGSKA (reference sequence). After removal of 0 bases from V and 2 bases from J, the junction contained 9 bases not matched to a gene. The length of the CDR3 is 16 residues. The CDR3 sequence: CSARDRGQLSQETQYF. CDR3 nucleotides: TGCAGTGCTAGAGATAGGGGACAGCTCTCACAAGAGACCCAGTACTTC.

This clonotype was counted a few times. This chain uses TRBV19 with TRBJ2-7, with D possibly being TRBD1 (6 bases). Trimming shortened V by 1 base and J by 1 base, and 14 bases separated the two germline ends. Germline loops: CDR1 LNHDA, CDR2 SQIVND (reference sequence). The CDR3 is 16 amino acids. CDR3 loop: CASSIAYRAQSYEQYF. The CDR3 DNA reads as TGTGCCAGTAGTATAGCCTACAGGGCACAATCCTACGAGCAGTACTTC. The full variable domain, rest sourced from reference TRBV19 and TRBJ2-7, is DGGITQSPKYLFRKEGQNVTLSCEQNLNHDAMYWYRQDPGQGLRLIYYSQIVNDFQKGDIAEGYSVSREKKESFPLTVTSAQKNPTAFYLCASSIAYRAQSYEQYFGPGTRLTVT.

A word on this clonotype: Possible read error: a much larger clone is one base away. The chain couples TRBV30 to TRBJ1-1; D uncertain. In germline, CDR1 is GTSNPN, CDR2 SVGIG (reference sequence). The CDR3 extends over 14 amino acids. The CDR3: CAWSGVWVNTEASF. The CDR3 coding sequence is TGTGCCTGGAGCGGCGTGTGGGTGAACACTGAAGCTTCCTTT.

V is TRBV20-1 and J is TRBJ2-1, with 9 bases aligning to TRBD2. The CDR3 length is 14 residues. The germline V gene encodes CDR1 DFQATT and CDR2 SNEGSKA (reference sequence). Trimming removed 1 base from V and 7 bases from J; junction bases left unmatched: 5. CDR3 DNA sequence: TGCAGTGCTAGAGGTCTAGCGGGACTGAATGAGCAGTTCTTC. This translates into CSARGLAGLNEQFF.

This clonotype was seen many times. The chain joins TRBV28 to TRBJ2-7; D gene ambiguous. There are 14 residues in the CDR3. Germline-derived CDR1 and CDR2 are MDHEN and SYDVKM. Trimming left V 2 bases short and J 2 bases short, with 10 bases between. CDR3 region: CASSLLTRTYEQYF. Written as DNA, the CDR3 is TGTGCCAGCAGTTTACTTACAAGGACCTACGAGCAGTACTTC.

This clonotype was detected many times. This sequence joins TRBV29-1 and TRBJ1-2; D call uncertain. V lost 6 bases to trimming and J lost 3 bases, with 11 bases between them. The CDR3 is 12 amino acids. Germline V gene data show CDR1 as SQVTM and CDR2 as ANQGSEA. CDR3 protein: CSVDDVDYGYTF. CDR3 bases: TGCAGCGTGGACGATGTGGACTATGGCTACACCTTC. The variable domain in full, with the rest retrieved from reference TRBV29-1 and TRBJ1-2, is SAVISQKPSRDICQRGTSLTIQCQVDSQVTMMFWYRQQPGQSLTLIATANQGSEATYESGFVIDKFPISRPNLTFSTLTVSNMSPEDSSIYLCSVDDVDYGYTFGSGTRLTVV.

In regard to this clonotype: A much larger clone sits a single nucleotide away, making a read error possible. The V gene is TRBV20-1, the J gene TRBJ2-1; 12 nucleotides line up with TRBD2. V trimming: 0 bases; J trimming: 10 bases; junction bases outside the gene matches: 4. Germline lookup yields CDR1 DFQATT and CDR2 SNEGSKA (reference sequence). The CDR3 consists of 14 residues. The CDR3 coding sequence is TGCAGTGCTAGAGAGCTAGCGGGAGGGCGGGAGCAGTTCTTC. This translates into CSARELAGGREQFF.